The clone carrying this T cell receptor beta chain occurred a few times. The antigen is unknown. This sample stems from a study of T cells in Graves' hyperthyroidism and ophthalmopathy. Researchers took RNA transcripts and amplified the TCR beta CDR3 regions from them. The TCR CDR3 first-round RT-PCR relied on the HTBI primer set. TCRdb reprocessed the multiplex PCR reads via MiXCR and lists one record per CDR3 protein. The sample has approximately 690,000 distinct CDR3 sequences, less than 25% seen once. Study-wide results and caveats: Stable hyperthyroidism and ophthalmopathy were separated using 13 V-J signatures.

Patients with uncontrolled infections, other autoimmune diseases, pregnancy or lactation were excluded. Clinical symptoms, serum thyroxine and TRAb, thyroid ultrasound and orbital computed tomography were used for the diagnoses. From 9 to 10 ml of fresh peripheral blood, PBMCs were isolated. The CDR3 loop spans 14 amino acids. Germline assignment: CDR1 MNHEY and CDR2 SVGEGT. V was shortened by 2 bases and J by 2 bases, with 10 bases between the two germline ends. Sequenced input: blood. The clonotype was recovered from a man between 25 and 39 years old with Graves' ophthalmopathy. The chain links TRBV6-2 or TRBV6-3 to TRBJ2-7; D call uncertain. The CDR3, as DNA: TGTGCCAGCAGTTACGTAGGGCCGGCCTACGAGCAGTACTTC. The encoded protein is CASSYVGPAYEQYF.